A single sample gave rise to the 29 T cell receptor beta chains below, sequenced in a study of control samples from healthy donors and cancer patients. Measured with immunoSEQ multiplex PCR; TCRdb has only the in-frame clones, and not every one. Of about 140,000 clones listed, 94% are singletons. Sequencing was performed on blood. The receptor set was obtained from a man in his forties or fifties in good health.

The V gene is TRBV9, the J gene TRBJ2-1, with TRBD2 matching over 13 bases. Germline CDR1 reads SGDLS; CDR2 reads YYNGEE. This CDR3 has 15 residues. V shed 2 bases, J shed 7 bases, and the junction held 3 bases outside the gene matches. The CDR3 bases are TGTGCCAGCAGCGTCCCGGGACTAGCGGGGAATGAGCAGTTCTTC. Translation: CASSVPGLAGNEQFF.

The chain employs TRBV5-5 and TRBJ2-1; weak D call: TRBD1 (6 bases). V was trimmed by 4 bases and J by 10 bases, leaving 15 bases between them. This CDR3 region has 13 residues. The V gene's germline CDR1 is SGHKS and CDR2 YYEKEE (reference sequence). CDR3 DNA: TGTGCCAGCAGCCAGGGGCCTTATGAGGAGCAGTTCTTC. This sequence encodes CASSQGPYEEQFF.

This CDR3 is CASSDGGRLNQPQHF. DNA for the CDR3: TGTGCCAGCAGTGACGGCGGGCGCCTCAATCAGCCCCAGCATTTT. The chain links TRBV2 to TRBJ1-5; D uncertain. In germline, CDR1 is SNHLY, CDR2 FYNNEI. This CDR3 has 15 residues. Trimming stripped 3 bases from V and 3 bases from J, with 12 bases between.

The chain links TRBV10-3 to TRBJ1-1; D perhaps matches TRBD1 (5 bases). This CDR3 has 13 amino acids. Germline CDR1 reads ENHRY; CDR2 reads SYGVKD. Trimming cost V 9 bases and J 2 bases, with 13 bases left between them. The CDR3 DNA reads TGTGCCATATCGACAGCAATAAACACTGAAGCTTTCTTT. Its translation is CAISTAINTEAFF.

This clone appeared a single time. This sequence joins TRBV4-1 and TRBJ1-5; D uncertain. Germline-derived CDR1 and CDR2 are MGHRA and YSYEKL. This CDR3 region has 14 residues. With 6 bases removed from V and 6 bases from J, the gap between germline ends came to 15 bases. The CDR3 reads CASRALGKRQPQHF. For the CDR3, the DNA is TGCGCCAGCAGGGCTTTGGGGAAGCGTCAGCCCCAGCATTTT.

The gene calls are TRBV7-2 and TRBJ1-1; D unresolved. The CDR3 contains 14 residues. Deletions cut 2 bases from V and 4 bases from J, with 11 bases between. Germline loops: CDR1 SGHTA, CDR2 FQGNSA. The CDR3 sequence: CASSLIRESTEAFF. The CDR3 bases are TGTGCCAGCAGCTTAATACGGGAATCCACTGAAGCTTTCTTT.

The chain links TRBV10-3 to TRBJ1-3; possible D gene TRBD1, 5 bases. V lost 6 bases to trimming and J lost 0 bases, with 9 bases between them. This CDR3 is 14 amino acids long. Germline CDR1 and CDR2: ENHRY and SYGVKD. CDR3: CAISQDTSGNTIYF. The DNA for the CDR3 is TGTGCCATCAGCCAGGACACCTCTGGAAACACCATATATTTT.

The V and J genes are TRBV5-4 and TRBJ2-7; 9 bases align to TRBD1. There are 14 residues in the CDR3. CDR1 is SGHNT, CDR2 YYREEE, per germline (reference sequence). V lost 9 bases and J lost 2; bases outside the gene matches: 9. CDR3 loop: CATADRGSPYEQYF. CDR3 nucleotide sequence: TGTGCCACCGCGGACAGGGGATCCCCCTACGAGCAGTACTTC.

The chain carries TRBV5-4 and TRBJ1-2, with D perhaps matching TRBD1 (5 bases). The CDR3 has 14 amino acids. Germline V lookup: CDR1 SGHNT, CDR2 YYREEE (reference sequence). V was cut by 0 bases and J by 7 bases, with 13 bases left in between. The CDR3 sequence is CASSLESRASGYTF. CDR3 sequence (DNA): TGTGCCAGCAGCTTGGAATCCAGGGCTAGTGGCTACACCTTC.

The chain is built from TRBV11-2 and TRBJ1-6, with D tentatively TRBD1 (6 bases). V gave up 1 base and J gave up 5 bases, with 18 bases separating them. Per the germline V gene, CDR1 is SGHAT and CDR2 is FQNNGV. The CDR3 is 18 residues long. The CDR3 is CASSLVALGAGNNSPLHF. DNA of the CDR3: TGTGCCAGCAGCTTAGTGGCTCTGGGGGCAGGGAATAATTCACCCCTCCACTTT.

The rearrangement uses TRBV15 and TRBJ1-4, with 8 bases aligning to TRBD1. The CDR3 spans 15 residues. CDR1 LNHNV and CDR2 YYDKDF come from the germline V gene (reference sequence). Germline trimming cut 7 bases from V and 3 bases from J; bases unmatched to any gene: 7. The CDR3 here is CATKDRVTPNEKLFF. The CDR3 coding sequence is TGTGCCACCAAGGACAGGGTCACCCCTAATGAAAAACTGTTTTTT.

The chain carries TRBV6-5 and TRBJ1-2, with D hard to call. V lost 5 bases, J lost 3 bases, and 10 bases lay in between. The CDR3 covers 13 residues. From germline, CDR1 is MNHEY and CDR2 SVGAGI. CDR3 coding DNA: TGTGCCAGCAGTCTTGGACGGTACTATGGCTACACCTTC. It specifies CASSLGRYYGYTF.

The CDR3: CAWTLGGGVDIQYF. The CDR3, as DNA: TGTGCCTGGACCCTGGGAGGGGGCGTGGACATTCAGTACTTC. The chain recombines TRBV30 with TRBJ2-4; perhaps D is TRBD1 or TRBD2 (7 bases each). Trimming cost V 4 bases and J 8 bases, with 18 bases left between them. CDR3 length: 14 amino acids. The germline gives CDR1 GTSNPN, CDR2 SVGIG (reference sequence).

The V gene is TRBV5-8, the J gene TRBJ1-1; D gene unclear. Per germline, CDR1 SGHTS and CDR2 YDEGEE. V was clipped by 1 base and J by 7 bases, with 8 bases between them. CDR3 length: 12 amino acids. The CDR3 DNA is TGTGCCAGCAGCTTGAGGAGACGTGAAGCTTTCTTT. This codes for CASSLRRREAFF.

The V gene is TRBV5-1, the J gene TRBJ2-7; D possibly corresponds to TRBD2 (7 bases). V was cut by 0 bases and J by 5 bases, with 12 bases left in between. CDR3 length: 14 residues. Germline CDR1 reads SGHRS; CDR2 reads YFSETQ. The CDR3 DNA follows: TGCGCCAGCAGCTTGGTGGGAGGGGGAGACGAGCAGTACTTC. Translated, it gives CASSLVGGGDEQYF.

The V and J genes are TRBV9 and TRBJ1-2; no reliable D call. The CDR3 has 17 amino acids. V was pared by 0 bases and J by 3 bases, with 18 bases between. Germline loops: CDR1 SGDLS, CDR2 YYNGEE. The CDR3 loop reads CASSVEGAGYSDYGYTF. CDR3 DNA sequence: TGTGCCAGCAGCGTAGAGGGAGCGGGTTATTCTGACTATGGCTACACCTTC.

The chain has TRBV24-1 and TRBJ1-3; no clear D. Trimming removed 5 bases at V and 0 bases at J, with 10 bases between. The CDR3 length is 15 residues. Germline CDR1 is KGHDR and CDR2 is SFDVKD. CDR3 coding DNA: TGTGCCACCAGTGCTATGGACCTCTCTGGAAACACCATATATTTT. Translated: CATSAMDLSGNTIYF.

The V and J genes are TRBV25-1 and TRBJ2-6; a possible D gene is TRBD2 (6 bases). Trimming took off 4 bases at V and 1 base at J, with 17 bases between the two ends. CDR3 length: 18 residues. Per the germline V gene, CDR1 is MGHDK and CDR2 is SYGVNS. CDR3 coding DNA: TGTGCCAGCAGTGGCCGACTAGTCCTACCTTCTGGGGCCAACGTCCTGACTTTC. As protein: CASSGRLVLPSGANVLTF.

The chain has TRBV11-2 and TRBJ1-3; a possible D gene is TRBD1 (6 bases). The V gene lost 5 bases and the J gene lost 2 bases, with 16 bases spanning the gap. The germline V gene encodes CDR1 SGHAT and CDR2 FQNNGV. The CDR3 contains 16 residues. The CDR3 DNA reads as TGTGCCAGCAGCGCGTACAGGGTTACCGCTGGAAACACCATATATTTT. Translating gives CASSAYRVTAGNTIYF.

The chain carries TRBV3-1 (or the pseudogene TRBV3-2) and TRBJ1-1; 9 bases agree with TRBD1. CDR1 is LGHDT and CDR2 is YNNKEL in the germline V gene (reference sequence). The CDR3 contains 14 residues. Trimming cost V 4 bases and J 3 bases; bases outside gene matches: 3. CDR3 bases: TGTGCCAGCAGCCGACGGGACAGGGACACTGAAGCTTTCTTT. Protein sequence: CASSRRDRDTEAFF.

The chain recombines TRBV5-4 with TRBJ2-2; unclear D gene. Per the germline V gene, CDR1 is SGHNT and CDR2 is YYREEE (reference sequence). The CDR3 is 14 amino acids. V lost 0 bases and J 2 bases, leaving 5 bases between the germline ends. CDR3 residues: CASSLVGNTGELFF. DNA of the CDR3: TGTGCCAGCAGCTTGGTAGGAAACACCGGGGAGCTGTTTTTT.

The chain combines TRBV28 with TRBJ2-1; 11 bases agree with TRBD2. Germline CDR1 MDHEN, CDR2 SYDVKM. The ends lost 5 bases at V and 5 bases at J; junction bases unmatched: 2. The CDR3 spans 14 residues. CDR3 coding DNA: TGTGCCAGCAGTCTACTAGCGGGAGACAATGAGCAGTTCTTC. Protein sequence: CASSLLAGDNEQFF.

The J gene is TRBJ2-2, the V gene TRBV4-1; 10 nucleotides match TRBD2. Germline loops: CDR1 MGHRA, CDR2 YSYEKL. The CDR3 has 17 amino acids. Germline trimming cut 3 bases from V and 6 bases from J; bases unmatched to any gene: 10. CDR3 amino acids: CASSHSAGGPSSGELFF. CDR3 in DNA: TGCGCCAGCAGCCACTCAGCGGGAGGGCCTTCCTCCGGGGAGCTGTTTTTT.

The V call is TRBV27, the J call TRBJ2-7, with unresolved D. This CDR3 region has 14 residues. Germline CDR1 MNHEY, CDR2 SMNVEV (reference sequence). With 6 bases removed from V and 4 bases from J, the gap between germline ends came to 16 bases. The CDR3 DNA follows: TGTGCCAGCAGCCCCGGCCACCAAAATTACGAGCAGTACTTC. This translates into CASSPGHQNYEQYF.

The V gene is TRBV12-5, the J gene TRBJ2-1; D is unclear. CDR1 and CDR2 (germline): LGHNT, FRNRAP. V was trimmed by 4 bases and J by 5 bases, leaving 3 bases between them. The CDR3 totals 11 residues. DNA for the CDR3: TGTGCTAGTGGTTCGCACAATGAGCAGTTCTTC. Its protein product is CASGSHNEQFF.

The chain employs TRBV19 and TRBJ1-1; 8 nucleotides agree with TRBD1. The trim removed 7 bases at V and 4 bases at J, leaving 8 bases unmatched. This CDR3 is built from 14 residues. Germline CDR1 LNHDA, CDR2 SQIVND (reference sequence). Here the CDR3 DNA reads TGTGCCAGTAACGACAGGGGAAAGAGCACTGAAGCTTTCTTT. Its protein product is CASNDRGKSTEAFF.

This CDR3 is CASSVAGTAGYEQYF. CDR3 bases: TGTGCCAGCAGCGTAGCCGGGACAGCGGGGTACGAGCAGTACTTC. The rearrangement links TRBV9 to TRBJ2-7; TRBD1 or TRBD2 may be the D gene (7 bases each). V was clipped by 0 bases and J by 4 bases, with 14 bases between them. The CDR3 consists of 15 residues. CDR1 SGDLS and CDR2 YYNGEE come from the germline V gene.

The V and J genes are TRBV11-3 and TRBJ1-1; D might be TRBD1 (6 bases). The V end lost 0 bases, the J end lost 6 bases, and 14 bases lay between the germline ends. Germline V gives CDR1 SGHNT, CDR2 YENEEA. This CDR3 is built from 15 residues. CDR3 sequence (DNA): TGTGCCAGCAGCTTAGATCGGGGCAGGGGATCTGAAGCTTTCTTT. It specifies CASSLDRGRGSEAFF.

The V and J genes are TRBV29-1 and TRBJ1-1, with D possibly TRBD1 on 5 matching bases. The CDR3 is 14 residues long. CDR1 is SQVTM, CDR2 ANQGSEA, per germline. CDR3: CSVREDSRNTEAFF. CDR3 DNA: TGCAGTGTCCGCGAAGACAGTCGGAACACTGAAGCTTTCTTT.